The 20 T cell receptor beta chains listed next were all sequenced from one sample in a study of CD8+ T cells in alopecia areata. Documented treatment: oral pan-JAK inhibitor, 5-10 mg twice daily. Following extraction, RNA underwent reverse transcription to cDNA, which served as the sequencing template. Method: immunoSEQ multiplex PCR; TCRdb's copy keeps in-frame clones and lacks some. The sample has some 210,000 clones; roughly three fifths are singletons. Specimen: CD4+ T cells sorted from blood, collected around week 42, from a patient treated with tofacitinib. The receptors come from a human donor with alopecia areata.

This chain uses TRBV6-6 with TRBJ2-7; no reliable D call. CDR1 and CDR2 from the germline V gene are MNHNY and SVGAGI (reference sequence). V shed 7 bases and J shed 0 bases, with 10 bases lying between them. This CDR3 contains 13 residues. The CDR3 region has the DNA TGTGCCAGCACCTCGGCTGACTCCTACGAGCAGTACTTC. Encoded protein: CASTSADSYEQYF.

This chain joins TRBV4-2 and TRBJ2-5; D may be TRBD2 (6 bases). Germline loops: CDR1 LGHNA, CDR2 YNFKEQ. The CDR3 sequence is 13 residues long. The V end lost 4 bases, the J end lost 4 bases, and 10 bases lay between the germline ends. CDR3 residues: CASSRRGRETQYF. CDR3 nucleotide sequence: TGTGCCAGCAGCCGCCGGGGGAGAGAGACCCAGTACTTC.

This clone appeared a few times. The rearrangement uses TRBV18 and TRBJ1-2, with TRBD1 matching over 7 bases. With V trimmed by 6 bases and J by 7 bases, 8 bases remained unmatched. Germline V CDR1 and CDR2: KGHSH, LQKENI. The CDR3 consists of 13 residues. The CDR3 nucleotides are TGTGCCAGCTCGCCTCAGGGGGTCCGTGGCTACACCTTC. Translated: CASSPQGVRGYTF.

The rearrangement links TRBV2 to TRBJ1-5; 7 nucleotides match TRBD1. The V segment lost 0 bases and the J segment 6 bases; nucleotides outside the gene matches: 5. The germline V gene has CDR1 SNHLY and CDR2 FYNNEI. The CDR3 sequence is 15 residues long. CDR3 DNA sequence: TGTGCCAGCAGTGAAGCCGGGACAGTGATTCAGCCCCAGCATTTT. This codes for CASSEAGTVIQPQHF. Together with reference TRBV2 and TRBJ1-5, the CDR3 gives the full variable domain: EPEVTQTPSHQVTQMGQEVILRCVPISNHLYFYWYRQILGQKVEFLVSFYNNEISEKSEIFDDQFSVERPDGSNFTLKIRSTKLEDSAMYFCASSEAGTVIQPQHFGDGTRLSIL.

The CDR3 DNA follows: TGTGCCAGCAGCCAAGGATATCCGGTAACCTACGAGCAGTACTTC. Its translation: CASSQGYPVTYEQYF. The V and J genes are TRBV14 and TRBJ2-7; D remains ambiguous. The length of the CDR3 is 15 residues. CDR1 is SGHDN and CDR2 is FVKESK in the germline V gene. V lost 1 base and J lost 2, with 12 bases in between. The whole variable domain, remainder taken from reference TRBV14 and TRBJ2-7, is EAGVTQFPSHSVIEKGQTVTLRCDPISGHDNLYWYRRVMGKEIKFLLHFVKESKQDESGMPNNRFLAERTGGTYSTLKVQPAELEDSGVYFCASSQGYPVTYEQYFGPGTRLTVT.

The chain carries TRBV15 and TRBJ2-5; tentative D call: TRBD1 (6 bases). The V gene lost 5 bases and the J gene lost 7 bases, with 17 bases spanning the gap. Germline loops: CDR1 LNHNV, CDR2 YYDKDF (reference sequence). This CDR3 has 14 residues. The CDR3 loop reads CATSGRDTMATQYF. The CDR3 nucleotides read TGTGCCACCAGCGGCCGGGACACCATGGCGACCCAGTACTTC.

The chain has TRBV30 and TRBJ2-1; 7 bases map to TRBD2. CDR1 is GTSNPN and CDR2 is SVGIG in the germline V gene (reference sequence). The CDR3 sequence is 14 residues long. With 6 bases clipped from V and 5 bases from J, the junction kept 10 bases outside the gene matches. The CDR3 spells CACWASGLNNEQFF. The DNA for the CDR3 is TGTGCCTGCTGGGCTAGCGGACTAAACAATGAGCAGTTCTTC. The full variable domain, completed using reference TRBV30 and TRBJ2-1, is SQTIHQWPATLVQPVGSPLSLECTVEGTSNPNLYWYRQAAGRGLQLLFYSVGIGQISSEVPQNLSASRPQDRQFILSSKKLLLSDSGFYLCACWASGLNNEQFFGPGTRLTVL.

This chain joins TRBV18 and TRBJ2-3; D tentatively fits TRBD1 or TRBD2 (5 bases each). CDR3 length: 15 amino acids. Trimming shortened V by 1 base and J by 6 bases, and 14 bases separated the two germline ends. CDR1 KGHSH and CDR2 LQKENI come from the germline V gene. CDR3 in amino acids: CASSPQGPRLDTQYF. The CDR3 DNA is TGTGCCAGCTCACCACAGGGACCGCGACTTGATACGCAGTATTTT.

On this clone itself: Within the sample, other DNA sequences also encode this same CDR3. The chain employs TRBV7-3 and TRBJ2-2; TRBD1 might be the D (5 bases). Trimming left V 6 bases short and J 1 base short, with 9 bases between. Germline V CDR1 and CDR2: SGHTA, FQGTGA. This CDR3 spans 14 amino acids. The CDR3 protein is CASSPDRNTGELFF. CDR3 coding DNA: TGTGCCAGCAGTCCTGACAGGAACACCGGGGAGCTGTTTTTT. The full variable domain, rest sourced from reference TRBV7-3 and TRBJ2-2, is GAGVSQTPSNKVTEKGKYVELRCDPISGHTALYWYRQSLGQGPEFLIYFQGTGAADDSGLPNDRFFAVRPEGSVSTLKIQRTERGDSAVYLCASSPDRNTGELFFGEGSRLTVL.

This chain joins TRBV2 and TRBJ2-1, with D possibly matching TRBD2 (6 bases). CDR1 is SNHLY and CDR2 is FYNNEI in the germline V gene. V was pared by 4 bases and J by 5 bases, with 12 bases between. The CDR3 runs 14 residues. CDR3 DNA sequence: TGTGCCAGCAGTGTCCAGCCGGGGGACAATGAGCAGTTCTTC. It encodes CASSVQPGDNEQFF. Together with reference TRBV2 and TRBJ2-1, the CDR3 gives the full variable domain: EPEVTQTPSHQVTQMGQEVILRCVPISNHLYFYWYRQILGQKVEFLVSFYNNEISEKSEIFDDQFSVERPDGSNFTLKIRSTKLEDSAMYFCASSVQPGDNEQFFGPGTRLTVL.

This clone was found once. This sample includes further DNA sequences coding for the same CDR3. V and J are TRBV5-1 and TRBJ2-3; the match to TRBD2 covers 9 bases. With V trimmed by 4 bases and J by 6 bases, 9 bases remained unmatched. The germline V gene has CDR1 SGHRS and CDR2 YFSETQ. The CDR3 extends over 15 amino acids. The CDR3: CASSLRGLALDTQYF. CDR3 bases: TGCGCCAGCAGCCTCCGGGGACTAGCTTTGGATACGCAGTATTTT. Full variable domain (missing parts from reference TRBV5-1 and TRBJ2-3): KAGVTQTPRYLIKTRGQQVTLSCSPISGHRSVSWYQQTPGQGLQFLFEYFSETQRNKGNFPGRFSGRQFSNSRSEMNVSTLELGDSALYLCASSLRGLALDTQYFGPGTRLTVL.

V and J are TRBV9 and TRBJ2-1; tentatively, D is TRBD2 (6 bases). V was shortened by 4 bases and J by 8 bases, with 13 bases between the two germline ends. The CDR3 runs 13 residues. The germline V gene encodes CDR1 SGDLS and CDR2 YYNGEE. CDR3 sequence (DNA): TGTGCCAGCAGCCTTATGGGAGGTGATGAGCAGTTCTTC. Translation: CASSLMGGDEQFF.

This clone was found a few times. V gene TRBV29-1 combines with J gene TRBJ2-3; D is uncertain. This CDR3 is built from 13 residues. The germline V gene encodes CDR1 SQVTM and CDR2 ANQGSEA. V dropped 7 bases and J dropped 2 bases, with 13 bases sitting between them. CDR3 region: CSGTPLPTDTQYF. The CDR3 coding sequence is TGCAGCGGCACCCCATTACCCACAGATACGCAGTATTTT.

V usage is TRBV7-2 and J usage is TRBJ2-5; TRBD2 matches 15 bases. Trimming removed 3 bases from V and 6 bases from J; junction bases left unmatched: 8. The CDR3 has 17 residues. Germline V gene data show CDR1 as SGHTA and CDR2 as FQGNSA. The CDR3 sequence is CASSLGLAGGLGKTQYF. In nucleotides, the CDR3 is TGTGCCAGCAGCTTGGGACTAGCGGGGGGCCTCGGGAAGACCCAGTACTTC.

This chain links TRBV2 with TRBJ1-5; D gene uncertain. Germline CDR1 reads SNHLY; CDR2 reads FYNNEI. This CDR3 has 14 amino acids. Trimming stripped 5 bases from V and 5 bases from J, with 13 bases between. The CDR3 nucleotides read TGTGCCAGCAGTTACCTAGATCAGGATCAGCCCCAGCATTTT. Residues: CASSYLDQDQPQHF.

The chain uses TRBV27 and TRBJ2-1, with a tentative D call TRBD2 (5 bases). Germline loops: CDR1 MNHEY, CDR2 SMNVEV (reference sequence). V was cut by 8 bases and J by 4 bases, with 15 bases left in between. This CDR3 region has 14 residues. The CDR3 loop reads CASGFFGDYNEQFF. The DNA of the CDR3 is TGTGCCAGCGGGTTTTTCGGGGATTACAATGAGCAGTTCTTC.

This clone was found a few times. This chain uses TRBV11-3 with TRBJ1-6, with 8 nucleotides matching TRBD1. CDR1 SGHNT and CDR2 YENEEA come from the germline V gene. Trimming at V came to 5 bases and at J to 9 bases, leaving 9 bases not matched to a gene. CDR3 length: 15 amino acids. The CDR3: CASSPRTGKGSPLHF. For the CDR3, the DNA is TGTGCCAGCAGCCCAAGGACAGGGAAGGGTTCACCCCTCCACTTT.

Only a few counts were recorded for this clone. The chain combines TRBV29-1 with TRBJ1-1; D is ambiguous. Germline V gene sequence: CDR1 SQVTM, CDR2 ANQGSEA. The V end lost 2 bases, the J end lost 5 bases, and 12 bases lay between the germline ends. The CDR3 totals 13 residues. DNA for the CDR3: TGCAGCGTTGAACGCCAGGTGGGGACTGAAGCTTTCTTT. This gives the protein CSVERQVGTEAFF. The full variable domain, completed using reference TRBV29-1 and TRBJ1-1, is SAVISQKPSRDICQRGTSLTIQCQVDSQVTMMFWYRQQPGQSLTLIATANQGSEATYESGFVIDKFPISRPNLTFSTLTVSNMSPEDSSIYLCSVERQVGTEAFFGQGTRLTVV.

V gene TRBV29-1 combines with J gene TRBJ2-7; a possible D gene is TRBD1 (6 bases). V shed 4 bases and J shed 2 bases, with 12 bases lying between them. The CDR3 is made up of 13 amino acids. The germline gives CDR1 SQVTM, CDR2 ANQGSEA. The CDR3 loop reads CSVVSAGAYEQYF. The CDR3 DNA sequence: TGCAGCGTTGTGTCCGCAGGGGCCTACGAGCAGTACTTC.

In nucleotides, the CDR3 is TGCAGCGTGAATAAGCCAGGGGTCGGTTACTATGGCTACACCTTC. It translates to CSVNKPGVGYYGYTF. The gene calls are TRBV29-1 and TRBJ1-2, with D perhaps matching TRBD1 (6 bases). The V end was cut by 6 bases, the J end by 3 bases, with 20 bases between. Germline V gene lookup returns CDR1 SQVTM and CDR2 ANQGSEA. This CDR3 comprises 15 residues.